A selection of T cell receptor beta chains follows, all from one sample in a study of OX40 agonist ivuxolimab in advanced cancers. TCRdb's table, derived via immunoSEQ multiplex PCR, lists solely in-frame clones and lacks some. The table lists fewer than 70,000 clones, 84% of them singletons. The sample in question was CD4+ or CD8+ T cells sorted from blood, obtained in a trial of the OX40 agonist ivuxolimab. These receptors were collected from an adult with an advanced solid tumor such as melanoma, head and neck, liver or kidney cancer. Both conserved end residues are part of each CDR3. Each record gives: clone size, D gene, CDR3 length, V gene, J gene, CDR3 protein, CDR3 DNA. D genes are given only for firm matches. Clone size is not always given. Where it is, it says once, few, many or a class for expanded clones.

once,-,15,TRBV30,TRBJ2-1,CAWSFRSRNRAVQFF,TGTGCCTGGAGTTTCAGGAGCCGAAACAGGGCCGTCCAGTTCTTC
-,-,12,TRBV7-9,TRBJ2-5,CASSFATAEQYF,TGTGCCAGCAGCTTCGCAACCGCGGAGCAGTACTTC
-,-,15,TRBV28,TRBJ1-3,CATTTSTVRGNTIYF,TGTGCCACCACCACCTCGACAGTTCGAGGAAACACCATATATTTT
-,TRBD1,16,TRBV5-6,TRBJ1-4,CASSLTLTGGNEKLFF,TGTGCCAGCAGCCTGACCCTGACAGGGGGCAATGAAAAACTGTTTTTT
-,-,16,TRBV28,TRBJ2-3,CASSPPPGQRTDTQYF,TGTGCCAGCAGTCCCCCCCCGGGACAAAGGACAGATACGCAGTATTTT
-,-,16,TRBV4-3,TRBJ1-2,CASSQDLNGLAYGYTF,TGCGCCAGCAGCCAAGATCTAAACGGGCTAGCGTATGGCTACACCTTC
-,TRBD1,14,TRBV19,TRBJ2-7,CASSTGTAQYEQYF,TGTGCCAGTAGTACCGGGACAGCTCAGTACGAGCAGTACTTC
-,TRBD1,16,TRBV10-1,TRBJ2-2,CASSETGGADTGELFF,TGCGCCAGCAGTGAAACAGGGGGCGCGGACACCGGGGAGCTGTTTTTT
-,-,13,TRBV11-3,TRBJ2-3,CASSLARADTQYF,TGTGCCAGCAGCTTAGCTAGGGCAGATACGCAGTATTTT
-,TRBD1,17,TRBV7-3,TRBJ2-2,CASKRTGGAENTGELFF,TGTGCCAGCAAGCGAACAGGGGGCGCGGAGAACACCGGGGAGCTGTTTTTT
-,TRBD1,15,TRBV7-9,TRBJ1-2,CASSEGAGENYGYTF,TGTGCCAGCAGCGAGGGGGCAGGGGAAAACTATGGCTACACCTTC
-,-,15,TRBV7-2,TRBJ1-2,CASSLREGLHDGYTF,TGTGCCAGCAGCTTAAGGGAGGGCCTACACGATGGCTACACCTTC
-,-,16,TRBV7-3,TRBJ2-4,CASSLGRVGAKNIQYF,TGTGCCAGCAGCTTGGGTCGGGTCGGTGCCAAAAACATTCAGTACTTC
-,-,14,TRBV6-6,TRBJ1-3,CASRLGVGGNTIYF,TGTGCCAGCCGGCTGGGGGTAGGTGGAAACACCATATATTTT
once,TRBD2,16,TRBV28,TRBJ2-3,CASPYRAGENTDTQYF,TGTGCCAGCCCTTATCGAGCGGGAGAGAACACAGATACGCAGTATTTT
-,-,16,TRBV7-3,TRBJ2-3,CASSSQYLGYPDTQYF,TGTGCCAGCAGCTCCCAATATCTAGGTTACCCAGATACGCAGTATTTT
-,-,13,TRBV5-4,TRBJ2-7,CASSLVGSYEQYF,TGTGCCAGCAGCTTGGTCGGTTCCTACGAGCAGTACTTC
-,-,16,TRBV4-3,TRBJ1-1,CASSQAQQDPNTEAFF,TGCGCCAGCAGCCAAGCCCAACAGGACCCGAACACTGAAGCTTTCTTT
-,-,12,TRBV5-4,TRBJ2-1,CASSFQVNEQFF,TGTGCCAGCAGCTTCCAAGTAAATGAGCAGTTCTTC
-,-,11,TRBV7-9,TRBJ1-1,CASSLGERAFF,TGTGCCAGCAGCTTAGGGGAGCGCGCTTTCTTT
once,TRBD2,17,TRBV19,TRBJ2-4,CASMWGRAGGSKNIQYF,TGTGCCAGTATGTGGGGGAGGGCCGGAGGCTCCAAAAACATTCAGTACTTC
-,-,15,TRBV7-2,TRBJ1-2,CASSLRAGQGSGYTF,TGTGCCAGCAGCTTAAGAGCTGGGCAGGGGAGTGGCTACACCTTC
-,TRBD1,12,TRBV29-1,TRBJ2-5,CSVDRGGETQYF,TGCAGCGTCGACAGGGGCGGGGAGACCCAGTACTTC
-,-,19,TRBV7-9,TRBJ2-1,CASSLVALRGQAKYNEQFF,TGTGCCAGCAGCTTAGTGGCGCTTCGGGGACAAGCTAAGTACAATGAGCAGTTCTTC
-,-,16,TRBV7-9,TRBJ1-1,CASSLGGAEMNTEAFF,TGTGCCAGCAGCTTAGGCGGGGCAGAAATGAACACTGAAGCTTTCTTT
-,-,14,TRBV5-1,TRBJ2-1,CASSLGLVNNEQFF,TGCGCCAGCAGCTTGGGACTAGTCAACAATGAGCAGTTCTTC
-,-,12,TRBV2,TRBJ1-2,CASSPSSYGYTF,TGTGCCAGCAGTCCTTCTTCGTATGGCTACACCTTC
-,TRBD1,15,TRBV28,TRBJ1-2,CASSPLGQGARVSTF,TGTGCCAGCAGTCCCCTGGGACAGGGGGCGCGGGTTTCAACCTTC
-,-,13,TRBV28,TRBJ2-7,CASSLTGTYEQYF,TGTGCCAGCAGCCTAACAGGAACCTACGAGCAGTACTTC
-,-,14,TRBV5-4,TRBJ1-2,CASSRGTASLGYTF,TGTGCCAGCAGCAGAGGGACTGCCAGTTTGGGCTACACCTTC
-,TRBD2,16,TRBV7-6,TRBJ2-3,CASSPRLAGGTDTQYF,TGTGCCAGCAGCCCGAGACTAGCGGGGGGCACAGATACGCAGTATTTT
-,TRBD1,13,TRBV6-5,TRBJ2-1,CASRVTGAGEQFF,TGTGCCAGCAGGGTTACAGGGGCCGGTGAGCAGTTCTTC
-,-,14,TRBV10-3,TRBJ1-1,CAISESVRNPEAFF,TGTGCCATCAGTGAGTCGGTCAGGAACCCTGAAGCTTTCTTT
-,TRBD2,16,TRBV5-4,TRBJ2-5,CASSTGLAGSQETQYF,TGTGCCAGCAGCACTGGACTAGCGGGAAGCCAAGAGACCCAGTACTTC
-,TRBD1,14,TRBV28,TRBJ1-6,CASSPGQYSSPLHF,TGTGCCAGCAGTCCGGGACAGTACTCCTCACCCCTCCACTTT
-,TRBD1,14,TRBV7-2,TRBJ2-7,CASSSGQGAGEQYF,TGTGCCAGCAGCTCCGGACAGGGGGCAGGCGAGCAGTACTTC
-,-,17,TRBV28,TRBJ2-1,CASSAISSLSSYNEQFF,TGTGCCAGCAGCGCTATTTCGAGCCTGAGCTCCTACAATGAGCAGTTCTTC